A selection of T cell receptor beta chains follows, all from one sample in a study of CD8 T cells in Susac syndrome. TCRdb ran MiXCR on the immunoSEQ multiplex PCR reads and lists one entry per CDR3 protein. The data contain approximately 120,000 distinct CDR3 sequences, about 95% of them singletons. The sequencing sample was made of CD4+ T cells from PBMCs. Source of these receptors: a human donor in good health. Each CDR3 is given with its conserved first and last residue. A D gene is named only where the DNA matches it firmly. Size values are once, few and many counts, or a class for expanded clones, and some rows have none.

clone_size j_call d_call v_call cdr3_nt cdr3_aa
NA TRBJ2-3 NA TRBV29-1 TGCAGCGTTGAGGTCGGCAGGGATGGAGATACGCAGTATTTT CSVEVGRDGDTQYF
NA TRBJ2-3 NA TRBV7-2 TGTGCCAGCAGCTTAGGACTCCCCGGAGATACGCAGTATTTT CASSLGLPGDTQYF
NA TRBJ2-7 TRBD1 TRBV5-1 TGCGCCAGCAGCGTAATATCGGACAGGGGGGGCGTCTACGAGCAGTACTTC CASSVISDRGGVYEQYF
NA TRBJ2-2 NA TRBV6-6 TGTGCCAGCAGTCATTCCGGGACAACTAACACCGGGGAGCTGTTTTTT CASSHSGTTNTGELFF
NA TRBJ2-5 NA TRBV2 TGTGCCAGCAGTGAAGTAGGGCGAGAGACCCAGTACTTC CASSEVGRETQYF
NA TRBJ2-5 NA TRBV3-1 TGTGCCAGCAGCCAAGGAGGGGGTGCGTCAGAGACCCAGTACTTC CASSQGGGASETQYF
NA TRBJ2-5 NA TRBV5-6 TGTGCCAGCAGCGTCCTCAGGGTTCACCAAGAGACCCAGTACTTC CASSVLRVHQETQYF
once TRBJ1-5 TRBD1 TRBV28 TGTGCCAGCATTACTACAGGGGGCAGCCAGCCCCAGCATTTT CASITTGGSQPQHF
NA TRBJ2-3 TRBD2 TRBV14 TGTGCCAGCAGCTCGCCGACTAGCCCCACAGATACGCAGTATTTT CASSSPTSPTDTQYF
NA TRBJ1-6 TRBD1 TRBV27 TGTGCCAGCAGTTTCCCCGGGACAGGGCGTTATTCACCCCTCCACTTT CASSFPGTGRYSPLHF
NA TRBJ1-6 NA TRBV27 TGTGCCAGCAGTCCAGGCTACCCGTCCAATTCACCCCTCCACTTT CASSPGYPSNSPLHF
NA TRBJ2-5 NA TRBV5-6 TGTGCCAGCAGCTTGGATGGCAGGGGTGTGTTAGAGACCCAGTACTTC CASSLDGRGVLETQYF
NA TRBJ1-1 NA TRBV19 TGTGCCAGTAGTATGAGGGGGAACACTGAAGCTTTCTTT CASSMRGNTEAFF
NA TRBJ1-3 NA TRBV5-6 TGTGCCAGCAGCTTGGGGCAGACTGGAAACACCATATATTTT CASSLGQTGNTIYF
NA TRBJ1-1 NA TRBV9 TGTGCCAGCAGCCCTCAACCAGGGATGCCGGGCACTGAAGCTTTCTTT CASSPQPGMPGTEAFF
NA TRBJ1-1 NA TRBV29-1 TGCAGCGTTGAAGATCTAACTGGGTTTATGAACACTGAAGCTTTCTTT CSVEDLTGFMNTEAFF
NA TRBJ1-3 NA TRBV2 TGTGCCAGCAGTACCCGGGGTACTGGAAACACCATATATTTT CASSTRGTGNTIYF
NA TRBJ2-3 TRBD2 TRBV7-2 TGTGCCAGCAGCTTACGGAGCGGGAGGGGATACACAGATACGCAGTATTTT CASSLRSGRGYTDTQYF
NA TRBJ2-4 TRBD1 TRBV7-8 TGTGCCAGCAGCTCGCCCGGGACAGGGAGTGAGTACTTC CASSSPGTGSEYF
NA TRBJ2-4 TRBD1 TRBV5-6 TGTGCCAGCAGCCATCCGGGACAGGGTGCCAAAAACATTCAGTACTTC CASSHPGQGAKNIQYF
NA TRBJ2-7 NA TRBV15 TGTGCCACCAGCAGAGAACGACAGGATGCCTACGAGCAGTACTTC CATSRERQDAYEQYF
NA TRBJ2-7 TRBD2 TRBV29-1 TGCAGCGTTGAAGAACGAACCCGGGGGGCCTACGAGCAGTACTTC CSVEERTRGAYEQYF
NA TRBJ2-7 NA TRBV30 TGTGCCTGGCAACGGGGGGACACCTACGAGCAGTACTTC CAWQRGDTYEQYF
NA TRBJ2-6 NA TRBV2 TGTGCCAGCAACGGCCAACGGGTGCCTGGGGCCAACGTCCTGACTTTC CASNGQRVPGANVLTF
NA TRBJ1-1 NA TRBV7-9 TGTGCCAGCAGTGCCGGAACGGAAGCTTTCTTT CASSAGTEAFF
NA TRBJ2-1 TRBD2 TRBV4-1 TGCGCCAGCAGCCACCCTTTAGCGGGAGGACCTTACAATGAGCAGTTCTTC CASSHPLAGGPYNEQFF
NA TRBJ1-2 TRBD1 TRBV7-3 TGTGCCAGCAGCCCCCAGGGGGGCGGCTATGGCTACACCTTC CASSPQGGGYGYTF
NA TRBJ2-7 NA TRBV18 TGTGCCAGCTCACCACGTCAGGGGGGGTACGAGCAGTACTTC CASSPRQGGYEQYF
NA TRBJ2-7 NA TRBV4-2 TGTGCCAGCAGCCAAGAGAAGATTTCCTACGAGCAGTACTTC CASSQEKISYEQYF
NA TRBJ1-2 TRBD1 TRBV28 TGTGCCAGCAGCTACGACAGGGTCTCTGGCTACACCTTC CASSYDRVSGYTF
NA TRBJ1-5 NA TRBV7-2 TGTGCCAGCAGCTCTCAGGGTGGCAATCAGCCCCAGCATTTT CASSSQGGNQPQHF
NA TRBJ1-4 TRBD1 TRBV29-1 TGCAGCGTTGGTACAGGGGGCGCCGATGAAAAACTGTTTTTT CSVGTGGADEKLFF
NA TRBJ1-1 NA TRBV3-1 TGTGCCAGCAGCTCGACCACGCGAACAGCTTTCTTT CASSSTTRTAFF
NA TRBJ1-1 TRBD1 TRBV29-1 TGCAGCGTTGAGGAGGGACAGGGACTGGTGAACACTGAAGCTTTCTTT CSVEEGQGLVNTEAFF
NA TRBJ1-5 TRBD1 TRBV28 TGTGCCAGCAAAACAGGGGGGAATCAGCCCCAGCATTTT CASKTGGNQPQHF
NA TRBJ1-6 NA TRBV30 TGTGCCTGGACTCGGCAGGGCCGCTCACCCCTCCACTTT CAWTRQGRSPLHF
NA TRBJ2-7 TRBD1 TRBV3-1 TGTGCCAGCAGCCAAGATGAGGGGACAGGGGGCTTCGAGCAGTACTTC CASSQDEGTGGFEQYF
NA TRBJ2-7 NA TRBV6-5 TGTGCCAGCACCCGAGGGGGGCCTAGCTCCTACGAGCAGTACTTC CASTRGGPSSYEQYF
NA TRBJ2-7 TRBD2 TRBV20-1 TGCAGTGCTAGAACGGGACTAGCGGGAGGTAGCTCCTACGAGCAGTACTTC CSARTGLAGGSSYEQYF
NA TRBJ1-2 NA TRBV2 TGTGCCAGCAGTGAAACAGTTCGTGGCTACACCTTC CASSETVRGYTF
once TRBJ2-5 NA TRBV5-6 TGTGCCAGCAGCTTGGCGGCTTGGAGGGGTTTAGGAGAGACCCAGTACTTC CASSLAAWRGLGETQYF
NA TRBJ2-5 NA TRBV2 TGTGCCAGCGGAAGAAATTTAGGCCCTAAGAGAGAGACCCAGTACTTC CASGRNLGPKRETQYF
NA TRBJ1-1 TRBD1 TRBV7-3 TGTGCCAGCAGCCTATCCGGACAGGGGAGCGCTGAAGCTTTCTTT CASSLSGQGSAEAFF
NA TRBJ2-2 NA TRBV4-1 TGCGCCAGCAGCTTCCACGGGACACCTTACACCGGGGAGCTGTTTTTT CASSFHGTPYTGELFF